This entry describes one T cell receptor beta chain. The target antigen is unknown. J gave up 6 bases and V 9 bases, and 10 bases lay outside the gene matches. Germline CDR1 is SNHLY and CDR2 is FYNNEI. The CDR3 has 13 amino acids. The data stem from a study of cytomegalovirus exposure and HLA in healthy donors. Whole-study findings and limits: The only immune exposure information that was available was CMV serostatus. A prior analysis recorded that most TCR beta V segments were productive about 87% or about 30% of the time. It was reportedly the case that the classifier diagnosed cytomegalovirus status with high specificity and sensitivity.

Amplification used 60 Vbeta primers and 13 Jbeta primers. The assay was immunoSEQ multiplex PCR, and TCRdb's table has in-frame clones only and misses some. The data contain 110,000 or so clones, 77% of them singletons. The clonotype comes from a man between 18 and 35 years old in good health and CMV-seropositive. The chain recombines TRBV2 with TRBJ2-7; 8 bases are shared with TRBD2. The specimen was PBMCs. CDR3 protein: CARRSGSVSEQYF. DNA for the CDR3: TGTGCCAGAAGAAGCGGGAGCGTCAGCGAGCAGTACTTC.